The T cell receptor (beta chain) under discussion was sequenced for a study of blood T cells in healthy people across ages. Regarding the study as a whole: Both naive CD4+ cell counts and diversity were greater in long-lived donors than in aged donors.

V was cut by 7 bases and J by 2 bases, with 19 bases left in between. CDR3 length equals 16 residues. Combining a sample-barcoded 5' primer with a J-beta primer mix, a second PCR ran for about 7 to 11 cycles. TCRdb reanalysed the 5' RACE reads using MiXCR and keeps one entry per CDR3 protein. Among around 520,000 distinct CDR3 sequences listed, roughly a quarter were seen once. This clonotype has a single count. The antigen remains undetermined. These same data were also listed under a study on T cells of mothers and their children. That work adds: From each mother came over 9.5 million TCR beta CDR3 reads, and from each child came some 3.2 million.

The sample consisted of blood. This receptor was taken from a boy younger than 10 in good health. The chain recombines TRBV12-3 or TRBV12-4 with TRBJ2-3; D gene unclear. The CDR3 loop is CASTLRSGILTDTQYF. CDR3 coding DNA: TGTGCCAGCACCCTCCGAAGTGGGATTCTCACAGATACGCAGTATTTT.